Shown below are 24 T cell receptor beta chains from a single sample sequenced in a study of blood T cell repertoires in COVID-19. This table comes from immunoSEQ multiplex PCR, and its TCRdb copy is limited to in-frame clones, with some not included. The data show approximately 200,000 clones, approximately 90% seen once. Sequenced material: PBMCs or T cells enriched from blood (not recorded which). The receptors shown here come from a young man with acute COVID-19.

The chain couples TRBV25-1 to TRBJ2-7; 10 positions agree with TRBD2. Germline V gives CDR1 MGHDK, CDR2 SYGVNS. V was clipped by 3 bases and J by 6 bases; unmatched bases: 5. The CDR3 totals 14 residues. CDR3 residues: CASSEWSGRGEQYF. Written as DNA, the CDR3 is TGTGCCAGCAGTGAGTGGAGCGGGAGGGGCGAGCAGTACTTC.

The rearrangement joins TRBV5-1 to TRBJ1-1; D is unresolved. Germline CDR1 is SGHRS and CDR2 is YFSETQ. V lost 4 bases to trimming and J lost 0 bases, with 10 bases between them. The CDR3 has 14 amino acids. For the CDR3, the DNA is TGCGCCAGCAGCCTGCTAGATCTGAACACTGAAGCTTTCTTT. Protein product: CASSLLDLNTEAFF.

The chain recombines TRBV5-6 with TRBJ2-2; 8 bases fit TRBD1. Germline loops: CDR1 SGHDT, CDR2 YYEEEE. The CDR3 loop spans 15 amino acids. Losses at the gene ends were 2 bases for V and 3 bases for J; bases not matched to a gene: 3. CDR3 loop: CASSFRGRYTGELFF. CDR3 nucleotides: TGTGCCAGCAGCTTCAGGGGGCGGTACACCGGGGAGCTGTTTTTT.

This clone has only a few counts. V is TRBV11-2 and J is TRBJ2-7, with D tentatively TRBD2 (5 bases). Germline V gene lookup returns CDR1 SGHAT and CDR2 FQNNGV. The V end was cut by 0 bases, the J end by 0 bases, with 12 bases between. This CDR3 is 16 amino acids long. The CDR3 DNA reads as TGTGCCAGCAGCTTAGAAGGGCGGGTGAACTCCTACGAGCAGTACTTC. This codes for CASSLEGRVNSYEQYF.

Here the CDR3 DNA reads TGTGCCAGCAGCGCTCTTGACGGGAGTTCCTACGAGCAGTACTTC. It encodes CASSALDGSSYEQYF. The V call is TRBV9, the J call TRBJ2-7, with D possibly being TRBD2 (6 bases). With 3 bases removed from V and 1 base from J, the gap between germline ends came to 14 bases. CDR1 and CDR2 from the germline V gene are SGDLS and YYNGEE. The CDR3 totals 15 residues.

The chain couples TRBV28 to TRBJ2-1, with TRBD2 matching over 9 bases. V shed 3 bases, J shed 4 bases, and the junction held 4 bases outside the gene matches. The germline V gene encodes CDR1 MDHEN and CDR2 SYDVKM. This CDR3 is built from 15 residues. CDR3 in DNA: TGTGCCAGCAGTTTTGGCGGGAGGGCTTACAATGAGCAGTTCTTC. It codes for CASSFGGRAYNEQFF. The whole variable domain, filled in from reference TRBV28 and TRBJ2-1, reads DVKVTQSSRYLVKRTGEKVFLECVQDMDHENMFWYRQDPGLGLRLIYFSYDVKMKEKGDIPEGYSVSREKKERFSLILESASTNQTSMYLCASSFGGRAYNEQFFGPGTRLTVL.

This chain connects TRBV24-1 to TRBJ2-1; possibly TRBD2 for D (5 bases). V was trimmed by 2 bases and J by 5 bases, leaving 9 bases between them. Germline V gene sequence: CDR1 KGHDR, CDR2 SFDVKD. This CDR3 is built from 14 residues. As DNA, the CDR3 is TGTGCCACCAGTGATTGGCTGACTAACAATGAGCAGTTCTTC. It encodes CATSDWLTNNEQFF.

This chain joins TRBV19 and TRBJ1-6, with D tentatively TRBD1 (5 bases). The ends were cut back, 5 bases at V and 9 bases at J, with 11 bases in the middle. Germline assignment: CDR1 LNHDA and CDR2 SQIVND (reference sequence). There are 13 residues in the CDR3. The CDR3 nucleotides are TGTGCCAGTAGTGTTCAGGGAAGTTCACCCCTCCACTTT. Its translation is CASSVQGSSPLHF.

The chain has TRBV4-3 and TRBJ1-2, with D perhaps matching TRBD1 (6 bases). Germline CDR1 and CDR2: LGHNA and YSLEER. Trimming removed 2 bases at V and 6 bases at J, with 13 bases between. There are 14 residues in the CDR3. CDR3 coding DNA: TGCGCCAGCAGCCAACAACAGGGAAATCATGGCTACACCTTC. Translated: CASSQQQGNHGYTF.

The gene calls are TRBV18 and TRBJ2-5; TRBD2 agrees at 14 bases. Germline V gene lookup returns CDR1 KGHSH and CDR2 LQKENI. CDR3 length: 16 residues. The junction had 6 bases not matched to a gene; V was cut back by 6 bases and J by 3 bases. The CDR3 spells CASSMRLAGGEETQYF. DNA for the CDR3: TGTGCCAGCTCCATGAGACTAGCGGGAGGGGAAGAGACCCAGTACTTC.

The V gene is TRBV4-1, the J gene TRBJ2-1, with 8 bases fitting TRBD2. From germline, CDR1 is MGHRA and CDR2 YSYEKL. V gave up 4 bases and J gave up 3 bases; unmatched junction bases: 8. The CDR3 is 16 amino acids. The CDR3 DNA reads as TGCGCCAGCAGCCTCTCGGCACTAGCGGACTACAATGAGCAGTTCTTC. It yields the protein CASSLSALADYNEQFF.

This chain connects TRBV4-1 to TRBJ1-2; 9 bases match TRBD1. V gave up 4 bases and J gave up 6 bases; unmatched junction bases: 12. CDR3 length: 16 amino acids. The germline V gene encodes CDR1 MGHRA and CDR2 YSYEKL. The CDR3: CASSPQGQGISDGYTF. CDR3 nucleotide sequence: TGCGCCAGCAGCCCGCAGGGACAGGGCATTTCTGATGGCTACACCTTC.

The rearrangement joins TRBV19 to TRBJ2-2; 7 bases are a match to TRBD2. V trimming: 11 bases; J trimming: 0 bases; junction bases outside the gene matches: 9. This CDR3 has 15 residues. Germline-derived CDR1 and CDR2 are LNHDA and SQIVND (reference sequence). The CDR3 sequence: CASKRDYTNTGELFF. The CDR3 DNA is TGTGCCTCTAAGCGGGACTACACGAACACCGGGGAGCTGTTTTTT.

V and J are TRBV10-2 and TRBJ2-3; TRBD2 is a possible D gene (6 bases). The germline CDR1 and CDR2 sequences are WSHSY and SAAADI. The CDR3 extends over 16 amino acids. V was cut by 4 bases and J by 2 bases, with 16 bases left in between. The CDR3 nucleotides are TGCGCCAGCAGTGCCGCCCAGGGCGGGACCACAGATACGCAGTATTTT. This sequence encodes CASSAAQGGTTDTQYF.

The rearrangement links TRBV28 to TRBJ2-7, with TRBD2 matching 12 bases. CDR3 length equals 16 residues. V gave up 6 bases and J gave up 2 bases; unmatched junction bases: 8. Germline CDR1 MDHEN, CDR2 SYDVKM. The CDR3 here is CASRPSGRAFAYEQYF. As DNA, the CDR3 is TGTGCCAGCAGACCTAGCGGGAGGGCCTTCGCCTACGAGCAGTACTTC.

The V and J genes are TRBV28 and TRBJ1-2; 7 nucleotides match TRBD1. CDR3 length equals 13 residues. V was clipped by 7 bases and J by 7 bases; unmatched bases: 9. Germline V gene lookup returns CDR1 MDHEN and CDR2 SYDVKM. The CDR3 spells CASTPTGSFGYTF. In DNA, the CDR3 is TGTGCCAGCACCCCGACAGGGTCTTTTGGCTACACCTTC.

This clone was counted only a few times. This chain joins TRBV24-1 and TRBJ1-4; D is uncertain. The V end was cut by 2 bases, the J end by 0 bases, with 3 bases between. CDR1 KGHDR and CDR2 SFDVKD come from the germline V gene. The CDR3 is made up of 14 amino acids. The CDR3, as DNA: TGTGCCACCAGTGATTCTGCAACTAATGAAAAACTGTTTTTT. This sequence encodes CATSDSATNEKLFF.

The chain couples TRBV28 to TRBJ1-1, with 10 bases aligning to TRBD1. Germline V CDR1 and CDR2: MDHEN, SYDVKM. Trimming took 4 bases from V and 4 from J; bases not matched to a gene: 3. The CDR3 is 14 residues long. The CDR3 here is CASSYRTGGTEAFF. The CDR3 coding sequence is TGTGCCAGCAGTTATCGGACAGGGGGCACTGAAGCTTTCTTT.

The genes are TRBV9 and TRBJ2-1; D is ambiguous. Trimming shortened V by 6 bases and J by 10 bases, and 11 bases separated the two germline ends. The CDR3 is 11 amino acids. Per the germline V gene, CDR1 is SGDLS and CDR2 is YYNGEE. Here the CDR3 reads CASKVVREQFF. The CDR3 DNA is TGTGCCAGCAAGGTGGTCAGGGAGCAGTTCTTC.

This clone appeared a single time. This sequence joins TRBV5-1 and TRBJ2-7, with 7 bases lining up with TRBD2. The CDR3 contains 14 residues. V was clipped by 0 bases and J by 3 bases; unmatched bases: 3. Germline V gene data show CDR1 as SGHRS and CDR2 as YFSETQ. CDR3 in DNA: TGCGCCAGCAGCTTGGAGCGGGACTTCTACGAGCAGTACTTC. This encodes CASSLERDFYEQYF.

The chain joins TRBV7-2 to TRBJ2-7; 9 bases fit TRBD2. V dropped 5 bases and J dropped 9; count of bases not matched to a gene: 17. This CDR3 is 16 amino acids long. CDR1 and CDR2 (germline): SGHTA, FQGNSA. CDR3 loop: CASSPPGSGSVSRQYF. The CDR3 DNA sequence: TGTGCCAGCAGCCCCCCGGGTAGCGGGAGCGTAAGTAGGCAGTACTTC.

The CDR3 DNA follows: TGTGCCACCAGTGAGTATAATTTACAGGGGACAGGGATCGAGCAGTACTTC. Translating gives CATSEYNLQGTGIEQYF. The gene calls are TRBV24-1 and TRBJ2-7; 9 bases fit TRBD1. V was clipped by 4 bases and J by 6 bases; unmatched bases: 15. This CDR3 is built from 17 residues. Germline V gene data show CDR1 as KGHDR and CDR2 as SFDVKD.

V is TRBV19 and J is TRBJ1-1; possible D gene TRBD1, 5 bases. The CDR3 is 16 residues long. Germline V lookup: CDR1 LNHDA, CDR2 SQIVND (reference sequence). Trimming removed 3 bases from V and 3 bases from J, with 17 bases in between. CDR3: CASSMAVGGGDTEAFF. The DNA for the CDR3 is TGTGCCAGTAGTATGGCCGTTGGAGGAGGGGACACTGAAGCTTTCTTT.

CDR3 DNA sequence: TGTGCCAGCAGCTTAGGGGCTAGCGGGGCCGATACGCAGTATTTT. Encoded protein: CASSLGASGADTQYF. The chain links TRBV7-6 to TRBJ2-3; TRBD2 aligns across 9 bases. Germline trimming cut 1 base from V and 6 bases from J; bases unmatched to any gene: 5. CDR1 is SGHVS, CDR2 FNYEAQ, per germline. This CDR3 has 15 residues.